This T cell receptor (beta chain) was recovered during a study of vaccination and CD4 T cells after COVID-19. The overall study: SARS-CoV-2, HCoV-NL63, HCoV-OC43 and HCoV-229E supplied the overlapping spike peptides used to stimulate cells. Cultures that served as controls received a CEFX pool, an HIV-1 Nef pool, or no peptide.

The Oncomine TCR Beta short-read assay generated sequence data from the DNA of cultured CD4+ T cells. Each CDR3 protein is one row after TCRdb ran MiXCR on the PCR reads. The table has around 13,000 distinct CDR3 sequences, 35% to 55% seen once. The CDR3 length is 14 residues. Germline V gives CDR1 MNHNS, CDR2 SASEGT. V shed 5 bases and J shed 7 bases, with 15 bases lying between them. The sample holds a few counts of this clonotype. Its antigen is still unknown. Noted treatment: approximately nine-day PBMC culture with coronavirus spike peptide pools or control peptides (ViraFEST assay). Positive PCR dates spanned March to December 2020, predating US Alpha, Beta and Delta variants.

The sample in question was CD4+ T cells from blood, cultured in vitro, obtained before SARS-CoV-2 vaccination. The chain has TRBV6-1 and TRBJ1-5; a possible D gene is TRBD1 (5 bases). This clonotype was sampled from a human donor who had recovered from COVID-19. The CDR3 DNA reads TGTGCCAGCAGTATAGGGGAGCAGGGACAGCCCCAGCATTTT. Protein sequence: CASSIGEQGQPQHF.